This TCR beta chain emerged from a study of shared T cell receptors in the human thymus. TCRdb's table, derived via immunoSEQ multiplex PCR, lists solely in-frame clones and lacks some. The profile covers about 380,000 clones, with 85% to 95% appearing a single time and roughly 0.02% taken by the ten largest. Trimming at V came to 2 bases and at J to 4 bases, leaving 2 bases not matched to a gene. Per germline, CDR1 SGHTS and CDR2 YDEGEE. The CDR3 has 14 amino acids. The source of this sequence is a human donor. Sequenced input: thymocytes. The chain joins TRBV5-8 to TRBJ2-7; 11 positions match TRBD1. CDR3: CASSFGTGGYEQYF. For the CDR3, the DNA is TGTGCCAGCAGCTTTGGGACAGGGGGTTACGAGCAGTACTTC.